The clone carrying this T cell receptor (beta chain) was observed many times. The CDR3 runs to 14 residues. The V gene lost 1 base and the J gene lost 9 bases, with 16 bases spanning the gap. Germline V gene sequence: CDR1 DFQATT, CDR2 SNEGSKA (reference sequence). TCRdb fed the RT-PCR reads into MiXCR, producing one record per CDR3 protein. The sample includes fewer than 800,000 distinct CDR3 sequences, 12% to 15% of them seen just once. This receptor was identified in a female donor in good health, serving as a healthy control. The chain recombines TRBV20-1 with TRBJ1-5, with D possibly matching TRBD1 (5 bases). The sample consisted of memory CD4+ T cells from blood. CDR3 loop: CSARGGGVQRPQHF. The CDR3, as DNA: TGCAGTGCTAGAGGGGGCGGGGTGCAACGGCCCCAGCATTTT.